Below are 25 T cell receptor beta chains sequenced from a single sample in a study of T cells in Graves' hyperthyroidism and ophthalmopathy. The investigators amplified TCR beta CDR3 regions from RNA transcripts. The HTBI primer set served for first-round RT-PCR of the TCR CDR3. TCRdb passed the multiplex PCR reads through MiXCR, listing each CDR3 protein once. The sample lists some 570,000 distinct CDR3 sequences, 13% to 15% occurring once. What was sequenced was blood. Receptor source: a woman under 30 with Graves' ophthalmopathy.

There are many counts of this clonotype. The chain links TRBV7-9 to TRBJ2-7, with a weak D call TRBD1 (5 bases). Looked up from germline, CDR1 is SEHNR and CDR2 is FQNEAQ (reference sequence). The CDR3 consists of 14 residues. The V gene lost 5 bases and the J gene lost 6 bases, with 17 bases spanning the gap. The CDR3 coding sequence is TGTGCCAGCAGCCCCCGACAGCGTCCGGGCGAGCAGTACTTC. Translating it yields CASSPRQRPGEQYF.

The chain joins TRBV28 to TRBJ2-2; D gene ambiguous. The germline gives CDR1 MDHEN, CDR2 SYDVKM. The CDR3 has 14 residues. Trimming removed 5 bases at V and 1 base at J, with 8 bases between. This CDR3 reads CASSDVGNTGELFF. The CDR3 coding sequence is TGTGCCAGCAGTGACGTGGGGAACACCGGGGAGCTGTTTTTT.

The chain carries TRBV5-8 and TRBJ1-6; tentative D call: TRBD1 (6 bases). The germline CDR1 and CDR2 sequences are SGHTS and YDEGEE. The ends were cut back, 2 bases at V and 9 bases at J, with 15 bases in the middle. CDR3 length: 15 amino acids. CDR3 in DNA: TGTGCCAGCAGCTTTTTGGGGGCAGGTATTTCACCCCTCCACTTT. Protein product: CASSFLGAGISPLHF.

The rearrangement uses TRBV19 and TRBJ1-5; D remains ambiguous. The ends were cut back, 6 bases at V and 4 bases at J, with 7 bases in the middle. The CDR3 totals 12 residues. Germline V CDR1 and CDR2: LNHDA, SQIVND (reference sequence). The CDR3 is CASRIQNQPQHF. The CDR3, as DNA: TGTGCCAGTAGAATACAGAATCAGCCCCAGCATTTT.

This clonotype was picked up a small number of times. The chain uses TRBV7-8 and TRBJ1-5; no clear D. The CDR3 runs 13 residues. Germline V gene lookup returns CDR1 SGHVS and CDR2 FQNEAQ. Trimming pared 1 base from V and 9 bases from J, leaving 10 bases between. The CDR3 protein is CASSLDRRRPQHF. CDR3 sequence (DNA): TGTGCCAGCAGCTTAGATCGGCGGAGGCCCCAGCATTTT.

The chain has TRBV30 and TRBJ2-7; D is perhaps TRBD1 (5 bases). Between the trimmed V and J ends, which lost 4 bases and 2 bases, there was a span of 9 bases. This CDR3 has 12 residues. Germline CDR1 reads GTSNPN; CDR2 reads SVGIG (reference sequence). The CDR3 DNA sequence: TGTGCCTGGAAGACAGAGACCTACGAGCAGTACTTC. Protein sequence: CAWKTETYEQYF.

The chain uses TRBV14 and TRBJ2-1; the D gene is possibly TRBD2 (6 bases). CDR1 is SGHDN, CDR2 FVKESK, per germline. V lost 3 bases and J 6 bases, leaving 15 bases between the germline ends. This CDR3 has 15 residues. For the CDR3, the DNA is TGTGCCAGCAGCCAGGGGGGAGACTGGGGCAATGAGCAGTTCTTC. Translated: CASSQGGDWGNEQFF.

This clonotype showed up just a few times. This sequence joins TRBV19 and TRBJ1-1; perhaps TRBD1 as D (5 bases). The ends were cut back, 3 bases at V and 9 bases at J, with 14 bases in the middle. CDR1 and CDR2 (germline): LNHDA, SQIVND (reference sequence). The CDR3 loop spans 13 amino acids. This CDR3 reads CASSMGRDRKAFF. In DNA, the CDR3 is TGTGCCAGTAGTATGGGCCGGGACCGAAAAGCTTTCTTT.

This clonotype was observed a few times. This may arise from a read error, as a much more abundant clone is one base away. The chain joins TRBV27 to TRBJ2-7; D is uncertain. Trimming pared 8 bases from V and 6 bases from J, leaving 29 bases between. The CDR3 is 17 residues long. CDR1 is MNHEY, CDR2 SMNVEV, per germline (reference sequence). Here the CDR3 DNA reads TGTGCCAGCTCCTTGGTAGGGCTCCCGAAGGAGATGCGCGAGCAGTACTTC. Amino acids: CASSLVGLPKEMREQYF.

This clonotype was recorded many times. V and J are TRBV15 and TRBJ2-7; D is possibly TRBD2 (5 bases). The CDR3 has 22 residues. From germline, CDR1 is LNHNV and CDR2 YYDKDF (reference sequence). The V and J ends lost 1 base and 4 bases respectively, with 35 bases between them. The CDR3 sequence is CATSRGVRSGSASRLDWYEQYF. In DNA form, the CDR3 reads TGTGCCACCAGCAGAGGCGTGCGGTCGGGGTCGGCTAGTCGACTGGATTGGTACGAGCAGTACTTC.

This clonotype was seen many times. The V call is TRBV29-1, the J call TRBJ2-1, with D uncertain. The CDR3 is made up of 12 amino acids. Germline CDR1 and CDR2: SQVTM and ANQGSEA. V lost 8 bases, J lost 1 base, and 9 bases lay in between. This CDR3 reads CSLYLSYNEQFF. CDR3 DNA sequence: TGCAGCCTGTACCTTTCCTACAATGAGCAGTTCTTC.

This clonotype was observed at least ten times. The chain recombines TRBV30 with TRBJ2-7; TRBD1 is a possible D gene (6 bases). From germline, CDR1 is GTSNPN and CDR2 SVGIG (reference sequence). V lost 0 bases and J 3 bases, leaving 12 bases between the germline ends. CDR3 length: 14 amino acids. CDR3 amino acids: CAWSVTNRDYEQYF. The CDR3 DNA sequence: TGTGCCTGGAGTGTAACGAACAGGGACTACGAGCAGTACTTC. The entire variable domain, with the rest obtained from reference TRBV30 and TRBJ2-7, is as follows: SQTIHQWPATLVQPVGSPLSLECTVEGTSNPNLYWYRQAAGRGLQLLFYSVGIGQISSEVPQNLSASRPQDRQFILSSKKLLLSDSGFYLCAWSVTNRDYEQYFGPGTRLTVT.

On this clonotype itself: A much larger clone lies one base from this, so it may be a read error. The chain is built from TRBV11-3 and TRBJ2-1, with a weak D call TRBD2 (6 bases). Germline-derived CDR1 and CDR2 are SGHNT and YENEEA. This CDR3 has 15 amino acids. This chain's CDR3 is CACSQQPGAGNEQFF. Here the CDR3 DNA reads TGTGCCTGCAGCCAGCAGCCGGGAGCAGGGAATGAGCAGTTCTTC.

This chain uses TRBV27 with TRBJ2-2; D could derive from TRBD1 or TRBD2 (5 bases each). The V end lost 3 bases, the J end lost 6 bases, and 17 bases lay between the germline ends. Per the germline V gene, CDR1 is MNHEY and CDR2 is SMNVEV (reference sequence). The CDR3 extends over 16 amino acids. Here the CDR3 DNA reads TGTGCCAGCAGTTTTTCTACCTCGGGGCGGGCCGGGGAGCTGTTTTTT. Its translation is CASSFSTSGRAGELFF.

This clonotype has at least ten counts. The gene calls are TRBV12-3 or TRBV12-4 and TRBJ1-1, with D possibly being TRBD1 (5 bases). V dropped 6 bases and J dropped 1 base, with 12 bases sitting between them. CDR3 size: 14 residues. The CDR3 protein is CASRETGPNTEAFF. The DNA of the CDR3 is TGTGCCAGCAGGGAAACAGGTCCGAACACTGAAGCTTTCTTT.

The table lists this clonotype with many counts. The chain carries TRBV7-2 and TRBJ2-1, with D possibly TRBD2 on 6 matching bases. The V gene lost 5 bases and the J gene lost 10 bases, with 15 bases spanning the gap. This CDR3 comprises 13 residues. Germline-derived CDR1 and CDR2 are SGHTA and FQGNSA. CDR3 coding DNA: TGTGCCAGCAGCCTTAACCCGGGACTGGAGCAGTTCTTC. Translating it yields CASSLNPGLEQFF.

This clonotype was recorded a few times. V usage is TRBV19 and J usage is TRBJ2-1; 14 bases are shared with TRBD2. V was clipped by 5 bases and J by 7 bases; unmatched bases: 10. Germline CDR1 and CDR2: LNHDA and SQIVND (reference sequence). This CDR3 comprises 17 residues. The CDR3 loop reads CASSPQGTSGSWNEQFF. CDR3 nucleotides: TGTGCCAGTAGTCCCCAGGGGACTAGCGGGAGTTGGAATGAGCAGTTCTTC.

This clonotype occurred many times. The rearrangement uses TRBV6-2 or TRBV6-3 and TRBJ1-5, with D perhaps matching TRBD1 (5 bases). There are 13 residues in the CDR3. The V gene's germline CDR1 is MNHEY and CDR2 SVGEGT. Trimming left V 8 bases short and J 5 bases short, with 13 bases between. The CDR3 here is CASGAASDQPQHF. In nucleotides, the CDR3 is TGTGCCAGCGGGGCGGCCTCGGATCAGCCCCAGCATTTT.

This clonotype was found many times. This chain connects TRBV20-1 to TRBJ2-7, with D possibly being TRBD2 (5 bases). Trimming cost V 4 bases and J 3 bases, with 16 bases left between them. This CDR3 contains 14 residues. Germline lookup yields CDR1 DFQATT and CDR2 SNEGSKA (reference sequence). CDR3 sequence reads: CSAKDLVGFYEQYF. The CDR3 nucleotides read TGCAGTGCTAAGGACTTGGTGGGCTTCTACGAGCAGTACTTC.

The table lists this clonotype with many counts. V and J are TRBV12-3 or TRBV12-4 and TRBJ2-1; 12 nucleotides match TRBD2. The length of the CDR3 is 12 residues. V was clipped by 5 bases and J by 14 bases; unmatched bases: 4. The CDR3 is CASSPGLAGKFF. The CDR3 bases are TGTGCCAGCAGTCCCGGACTAGCGGGAAAGTTCTTC.

This sequence joins TRBV9 and TRBJ2-1; D perhaps matches TRBD2 (6 bases). This CDR3 is 12 amino acids long. CDR1 is SGDLS and CDR2 is YYNGEE in the germline V gene. V lost 4 bases, J lost 13 bases, and 15 bases lay in between. The CDR3 sequence: CASSPSSGSQFF. CDR3 DNA: TGTGCCAGCAGCCCATCATCCGGGAGTCAGTTCTTC.

The sample holds many counts of this clonotype. This chain uses TRBV15 with TRBJ1-5; D may be TRBD1 (6 bases). CDR1 is LNHNV and CDR2 is YYDKDF in the germline V gene (reference sequence). Trimming took 2 bases from V and 0 from J, leaving 11 bases between them. CDR3 length: 16 amino acids. The DNA of the CDR3 is TGTGCCACCAGCAGAATTACAGGGAGTAGCAATCAGCCCCAGCATTTT. Its translation: CATSRITGSSNQPQHF.

This clonotype was counted only a few times. The chain couples TRBV20-1 to TRBJ2-1; D might be TRBD2 (5 bases). Germline V gene data show CDR1 as DFQATT and CDR2 as SNEGSKA (reference sequence). There are 15 residues in the CDR3. Trimming shortened V by 5 bases and J by 0 bases, and 14 bases separated the two germline ends. CDR3 in amino acids: CSAPRTSSSYNEQFF. In nucleotides, the CDR3 is TGCAGTGCTCCCCGGACTTCGAGCTCCTACAATGAGCAGTTCTTC.

Note on this clonotype: This could be a read error, since a much larger clone is one nucleotide away. The gene calls are TRBV2 and TRBJ2-1, with D maybe TRBD2 (5 bases). CDR1 is SNHLY and CDR2 is FYNNEI in the germline V gene. The V and J ends lost 7 bases and 10 bases respectively, with 17 bases between them. This CDR3 comprises 13 residues. The CDR3 coding sequence is TGTGCCAGCACGTGGGTTGAGGGCGGAGAGCAGTTCTTC. Its translation: CASTWVEGGEQFF.

This clonotype was seen repeatedly, ten times or more. The chain links TRBV10-3 to TRBJ1-2; D perhaps matches TRBD1 (5 bases). The CDR3 is 11 amino acids. V was trimmed by 7 bases and J by 2 bases, leaving 5 bases between them. Germline lookup yields CDR1 ENHRY and CDR2 SYGVKD. The DNA of the CDR3 is TGTGCCATCACAGGGAACTATGGCTACACCTTC. Its protein is CAITGNYGYTF.